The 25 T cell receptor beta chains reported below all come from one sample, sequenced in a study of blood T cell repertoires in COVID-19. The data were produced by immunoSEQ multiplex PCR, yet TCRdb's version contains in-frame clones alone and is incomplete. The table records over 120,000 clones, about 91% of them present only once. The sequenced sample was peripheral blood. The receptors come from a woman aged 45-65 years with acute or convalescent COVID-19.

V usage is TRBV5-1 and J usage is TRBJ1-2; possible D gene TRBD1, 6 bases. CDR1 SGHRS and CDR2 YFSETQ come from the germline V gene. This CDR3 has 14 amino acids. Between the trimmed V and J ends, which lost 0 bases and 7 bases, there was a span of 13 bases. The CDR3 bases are TGCGCCAGCAGCTTGGAACTACAGGGCTCTGGCTACACCTTC. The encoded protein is CASSLELQGSGYTF.

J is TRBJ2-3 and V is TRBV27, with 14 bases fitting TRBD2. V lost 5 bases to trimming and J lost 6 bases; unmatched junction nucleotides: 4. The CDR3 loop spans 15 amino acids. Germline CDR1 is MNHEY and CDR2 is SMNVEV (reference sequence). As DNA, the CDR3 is TGTGCCAGCAGTCCAGGGACTAGCGGGGGTGATACGCAGTATTTT. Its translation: CASSPGTSGGDTQYF.

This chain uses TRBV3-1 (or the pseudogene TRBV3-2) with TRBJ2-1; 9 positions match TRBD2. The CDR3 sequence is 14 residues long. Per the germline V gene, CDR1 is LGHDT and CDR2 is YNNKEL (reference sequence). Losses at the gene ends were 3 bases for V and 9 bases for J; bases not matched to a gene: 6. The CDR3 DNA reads TGTGCCAGCAGCCAGGCGGGGGGGCAGAGTGAGCAGTTCTTC. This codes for CASSQAGGQSEQFF.

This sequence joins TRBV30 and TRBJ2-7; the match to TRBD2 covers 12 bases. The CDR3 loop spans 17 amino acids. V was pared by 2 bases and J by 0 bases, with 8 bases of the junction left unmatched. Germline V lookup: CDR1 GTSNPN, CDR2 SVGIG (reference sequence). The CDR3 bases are TGTGCCTGGAGTTCTCTAGGGACTAGCGGGCTCTCCTACGAGCAGTACTTC. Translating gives CAWSSLGTSGLSYEQYF.

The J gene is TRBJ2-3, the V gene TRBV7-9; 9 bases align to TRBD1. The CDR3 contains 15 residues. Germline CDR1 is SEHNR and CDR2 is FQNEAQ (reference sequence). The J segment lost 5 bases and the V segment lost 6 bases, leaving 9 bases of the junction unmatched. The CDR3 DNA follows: TGTGCCAGCAGACGACCGGGACAGGGATTAGATACGCAGTATTTT. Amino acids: CASRRPGQGLDTQYF. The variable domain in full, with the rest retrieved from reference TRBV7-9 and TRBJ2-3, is DTGVSQNPRHKITKRGQNVTFRCDPISEHNRLYWYRQTLGQGPEFLTYFQNEAQLEKSRLLSDRFSAERPKGSFSTLEIQRTEQGDSAMYLCASRRPGQGLDTQYFGPGTRLTVL.

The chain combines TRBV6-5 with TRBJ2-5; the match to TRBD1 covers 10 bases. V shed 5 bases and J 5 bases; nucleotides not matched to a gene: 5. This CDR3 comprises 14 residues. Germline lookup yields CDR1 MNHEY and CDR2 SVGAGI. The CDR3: CASSLDRGRETQYF. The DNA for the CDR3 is TGTGCCAGCAGTCTCGACAGGGGGCGGGAGACCCAGTACTTC.

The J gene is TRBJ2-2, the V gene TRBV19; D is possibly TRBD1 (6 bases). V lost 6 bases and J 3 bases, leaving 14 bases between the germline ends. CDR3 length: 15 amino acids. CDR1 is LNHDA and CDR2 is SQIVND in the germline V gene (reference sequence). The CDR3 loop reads CASSHTPGDTGELFF. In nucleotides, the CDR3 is TGTGCCAGTAGCCACACTCCAGGGGACACCGGGGAGCTGTTTTTT.

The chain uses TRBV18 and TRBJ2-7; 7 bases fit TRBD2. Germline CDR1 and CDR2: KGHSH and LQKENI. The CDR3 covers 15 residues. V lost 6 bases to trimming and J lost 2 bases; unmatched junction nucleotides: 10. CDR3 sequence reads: CASSPSSGTPYEQYF. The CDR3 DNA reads TGTGCCAGCTCCCCCTCTAGCGGCACCCCCTACGAGCAGTACTTC.

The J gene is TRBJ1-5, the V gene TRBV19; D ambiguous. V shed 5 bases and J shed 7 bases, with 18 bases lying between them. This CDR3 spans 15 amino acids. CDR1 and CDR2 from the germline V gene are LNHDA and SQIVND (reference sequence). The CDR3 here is CASSLQALPGQPQHF. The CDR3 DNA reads TGTGCCAGTAGTCTGCAGGCTCTCCCGGGGCAGCCCCAGCATTTT.

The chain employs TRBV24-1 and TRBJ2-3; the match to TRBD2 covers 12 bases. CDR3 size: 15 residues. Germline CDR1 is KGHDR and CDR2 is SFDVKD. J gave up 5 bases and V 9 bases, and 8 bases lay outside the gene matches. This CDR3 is CATGPSGGALDTQYF. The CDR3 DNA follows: TGTGCCACCGGGCCTAGCGGGGGGGCGTTAGATACGCAGTATTTT.

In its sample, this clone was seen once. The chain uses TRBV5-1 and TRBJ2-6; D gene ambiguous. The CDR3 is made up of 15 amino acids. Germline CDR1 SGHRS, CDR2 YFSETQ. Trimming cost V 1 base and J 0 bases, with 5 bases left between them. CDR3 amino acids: CASSLRSSGANVLTF. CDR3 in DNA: TGCGCCAGCAGCTTGAGGAGCTCTGGGGCCAACGTCCTGACTTTC.

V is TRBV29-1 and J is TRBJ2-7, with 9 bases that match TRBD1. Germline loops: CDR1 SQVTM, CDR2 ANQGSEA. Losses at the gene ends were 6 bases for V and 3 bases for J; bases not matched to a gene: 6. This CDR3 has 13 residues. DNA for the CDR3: TGCAGCGTCCCGGGACAGGGTATCTACGAGCAGTACTTC. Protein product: CSVPGQGIYEQYF.

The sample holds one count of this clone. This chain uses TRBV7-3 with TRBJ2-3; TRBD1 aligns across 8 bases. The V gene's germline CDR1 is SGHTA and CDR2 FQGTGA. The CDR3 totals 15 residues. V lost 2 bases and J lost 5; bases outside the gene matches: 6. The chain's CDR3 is CASSLGQGAGDTQYF. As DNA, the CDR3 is TGTGCCAGCAGCTTAGGCCAGGGGGCTGGAGATACGCAGTATTTT.

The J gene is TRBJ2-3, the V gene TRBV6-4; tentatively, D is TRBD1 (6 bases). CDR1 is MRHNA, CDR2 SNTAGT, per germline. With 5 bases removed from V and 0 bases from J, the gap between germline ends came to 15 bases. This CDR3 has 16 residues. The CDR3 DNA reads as TGTGCCAGCAGTTCAACAGGGAAAGTGAGCACAGATACGCAGTATTTT. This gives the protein CASSSTGKVSTDTQYF.

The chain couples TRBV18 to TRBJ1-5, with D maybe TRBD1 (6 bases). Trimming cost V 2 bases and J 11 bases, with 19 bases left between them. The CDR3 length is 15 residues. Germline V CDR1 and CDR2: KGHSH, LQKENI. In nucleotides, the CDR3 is TGTGCCAGCTCACCATTGGGGGCCTACGGGGAGACCCAGCATTTT. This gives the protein CASSPLGAYGETQHF.

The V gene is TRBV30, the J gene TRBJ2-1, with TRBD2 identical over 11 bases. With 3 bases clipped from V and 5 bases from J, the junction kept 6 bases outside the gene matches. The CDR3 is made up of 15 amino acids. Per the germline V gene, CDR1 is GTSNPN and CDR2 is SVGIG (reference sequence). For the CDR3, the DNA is TGTGCCTGGAGAAGGCTAGCGGGAGGCAACAATGAGCAGTTCTTC. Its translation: CAWRRLAGGNNEQFF.

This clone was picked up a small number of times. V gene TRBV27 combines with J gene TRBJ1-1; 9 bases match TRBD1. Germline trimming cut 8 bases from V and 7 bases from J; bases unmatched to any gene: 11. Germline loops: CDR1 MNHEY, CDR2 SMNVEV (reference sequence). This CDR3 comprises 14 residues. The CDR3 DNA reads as TGTGCCAGCGCGGAGACAGGGGGTAGAAATGAAGCTTTCTTT. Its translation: CASAETGGRNEAFF.

CDR3 region: CASSIKLATSYEQYF. The CDR3 coding sequence is TGTGCCAGCAGTATCAAACTAGCGACCTCCTACGAGCAGTACTTC. The chain uses TRBV28 and TRBJ2-7; 7 bases align to TRBD2. In germline, CDR1 is MDHEN, CDR2 SYDVKM. V shed 5 bases, J shed 0 bases, and the junction held 7 bases outside the gene matches. The CDR3 is made up of 15 amino acids.

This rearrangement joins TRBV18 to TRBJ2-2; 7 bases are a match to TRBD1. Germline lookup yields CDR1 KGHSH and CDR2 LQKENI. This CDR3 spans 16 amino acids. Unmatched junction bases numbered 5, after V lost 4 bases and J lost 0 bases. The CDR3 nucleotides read TGTGCCAGCTCACAGCAGGGACAGACGAACACCGGGGAGCTGTTTTTT. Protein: CASSQQGQTNTGELFF.

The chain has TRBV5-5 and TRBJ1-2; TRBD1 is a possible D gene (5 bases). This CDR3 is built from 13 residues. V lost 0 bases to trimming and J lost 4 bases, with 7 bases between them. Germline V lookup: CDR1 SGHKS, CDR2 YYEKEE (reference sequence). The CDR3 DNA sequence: TGTGCCAGCAGCTTGGAAGGGGTCTATGGCTACACCTTC. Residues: CASSLEGVYGYTF. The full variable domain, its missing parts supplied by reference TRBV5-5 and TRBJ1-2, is DAGVTQSPTHLIKTRGQQVTLRCSPISGHKSVSWYQQVLGQGPQFIFQYYEKEERGRGNFPDRFSARQFPNYSSELNVNALLLGDSALYLCASSLEGVYGYTFGSGTRLTVV.

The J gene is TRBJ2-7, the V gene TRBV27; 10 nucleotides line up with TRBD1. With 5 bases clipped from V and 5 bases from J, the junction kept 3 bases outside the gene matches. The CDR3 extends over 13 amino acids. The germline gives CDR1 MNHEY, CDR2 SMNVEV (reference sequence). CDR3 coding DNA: TGTGCCAGCAGTCCGGGACAGGGGCACGAGCAGTACTTC. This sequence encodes CASSPGQGHEQYF.

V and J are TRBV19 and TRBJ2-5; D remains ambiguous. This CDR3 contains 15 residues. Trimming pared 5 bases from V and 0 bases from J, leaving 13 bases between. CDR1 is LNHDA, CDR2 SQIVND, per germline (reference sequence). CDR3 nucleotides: TGTGCCAGTAGTCCGATGGCCAGAAACCAAGAGACCCAGTACTTC. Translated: CASSPMARNQETQYF. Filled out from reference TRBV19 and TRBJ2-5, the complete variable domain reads DGGITQSPKYLFRKEGQNVTLSCEQNLNHDAMYWYRQDPGQGLRLIYYSQIVNDFQKGDIAEGYSVSREKKESFPLTVTSAQKNPTAFYLCASSPMARNQETQYFGPGTRLLVL.

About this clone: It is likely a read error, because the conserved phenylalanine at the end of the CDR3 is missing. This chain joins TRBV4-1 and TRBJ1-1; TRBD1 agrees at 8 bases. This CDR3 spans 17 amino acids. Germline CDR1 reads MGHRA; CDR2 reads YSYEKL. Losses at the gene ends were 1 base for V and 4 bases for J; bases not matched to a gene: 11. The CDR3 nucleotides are TGCGCCAGCAGCCAAGTGAATGAACAGGGGGTCCGCACTGAAGCTTTCTCT. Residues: CASSQVNEQGVRTEAFS.

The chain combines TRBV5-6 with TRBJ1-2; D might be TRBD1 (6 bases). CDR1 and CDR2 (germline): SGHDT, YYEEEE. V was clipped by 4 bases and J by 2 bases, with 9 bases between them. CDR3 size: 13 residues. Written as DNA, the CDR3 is TGTGCCAGCAGCCCCGGACAGAACTATGGCTACACCTTC. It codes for CASSPGQNYGYTF. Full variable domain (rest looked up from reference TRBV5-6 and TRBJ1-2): DAGVTQSPTHLIKTRGQQVTLRCSPKSGHDTVSWYQQALGQGPQFIFQYYEEEERQRGNFPDRFSGHQFPNYSSELNVNALLLGDSALYLCASSPGQNYGYTFGSGTRLTVV.

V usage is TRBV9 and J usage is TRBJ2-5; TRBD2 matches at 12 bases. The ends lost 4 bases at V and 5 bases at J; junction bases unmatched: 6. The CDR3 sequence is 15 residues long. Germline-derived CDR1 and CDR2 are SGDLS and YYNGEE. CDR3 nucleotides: TGTGCCAGCAGCCCTAGCGGGGGGGTTGGGGAGACCCAGTACTTC. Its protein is CASSPSGGVGETQYF.